Listed below are T cell receptor beta chains from one sample, sequenced in a study of CD4 T cells in relation to SARS-CoV-2 and coronaviruses. Repertoires were generated with immunoSEQ multiplex PCR, while TCRdb's copy carries only in-frame clones and drops some. The sample records around 35,000 clones, approximately 81% being singletons. These TCRs are of unknown antigen specificity. The material sequenced was naive CD4+ T cells from PBMCs, cultured in vitro. The receptors shown here come from an adult with COVID-19. CDR3s include the opening cysteine and the closing phenylalanine or tryptophan.

TRBV19 CASSIIWSSTEAFF
TRBV19 CASRSRDEQFF
TRBV30 CAWSDGRGRSQPQHF
TRBV24-1 CATSSEGTGSLRTGELFF
TRBV11-3 CASSQREGASGSSHNEQFF
TRBV28 CASSAPARATSGADTQYF
TRBV9 CASSVGTRISDEQFF
TRBV11-2 CASSLGPSQAFYEQYF
TRBV7-9 CASSLNGQGPSDTQYF
TRBV6-6 CASIHISGMGNEQFF
TRBV3-1/TRBV3-2 CASSQGVGGETQYF
TRBV30 CAWSPGQSAYGYTF
TRBV18 CASSWSRELFF
TRBV19 CASSITGGRDEQYF
TRBV4-1 CASSPRWLAAYNEQFF
TRBV13 CASSFKFLRNFNYGYTF
TRBV30 CAWSVEGQETQYF
TRBV5-1 CASSLAAGNTEAFF
TRBV4-3 CASSPNGQGTQETQYF
TRBV6-6 CASSYGKNTEAFF
TRBV28 CASSQVAGKETQYF
TRBV18 CASATGAYEQYF
TRBV5-1 CASSLNPGLAGSISYEQYF
TRBV12-3/TRBV12-4 CATGAGANGELFF
TRBV28 CASSLDRNYGYTF
TRBV7-9 CASSPGTGEYEQYF
TRBV6-5 CASSYRDTDTQYF
TRBV19 CASSIGSGPYEQYF
TRBV18 CASSPQRGSGANVLTF
TRBV28 CASSQTTSSLETQYF
TRBV1 CTSSLSQLAGDTDTQYF
TRBV6-1 CASSEGVAGANVLTF
TRBV2 CASTKTSGLANTGELFF
TRBV6-4 CASRASGGTDTQYF
TRBV28 CASSLIGTGGIDTQYF
TRBV7-9 CASSSLWGEFYGYTF
TRBV5-5 CASSLLTGQPQETQYF
TRBV18 CASSPLGQPSSYNSPLHF
TRBV24-1 CATSPGGVTQPQHF
TRBV7-3 CASSFGPAGGPRTSEQFF
TRBV5-1 CASSERLAGFADTQYF
TRBV10-3 CAIRENKGSYEQYF
TRBV21-1 CASSNPQTGKAKNIQYF
TRBV5-1 CASSFDSNSPLHF
TRBV4-2 CASSQDRSSGNTIYF
TRBV9 CASSTDRGDTEAFF
TRBV3-1/TRBV3-2 CASSHLAGTDTQYF
TRBV6-5 CASRQISPDTQYF
TRBV19 CASSTVAGGGGEQFF
TRBV9 CASSALQGAYNEQFF
TRBV12-3/TRBV12-4 CASSSDRVAEAFF
TRBV6-5 CASSRTEFEAFF
TRBV6-5 CASRRWGGEQYF
TRBV24-1 CATSDQTGSTDTQYF
TRBV15 CATSRLGLAGGPDTQYF
TRBV10-3 CAITRTVNTEAFF
TRBV7-8 CASSLAVDTQYF